The entry below gives a single T cell receptor (beta chain) sequence along with its context. This entry is derived from a study of blood T cell repertoires in COVID-19. Study summary: COVID-19 samples from acute and convalescent phases originated in the United States, Italy and Spain. T cells, B-cell-depleted T cells, or PBMCs supplied cDNA or gDNA.

As handled by the study authors: Reference gene primer amplification gave estimated nucleated cell counts. Assay: immunoSEQ multiplex PCR; the TCRdb copy retains only in-frame clones and omits some. The V and J calls and clone size are taken from that table; D and trimming were inferred from the DNA. This sample has about 120,000 clones, with approximately 84% found just once. CDR1 and CDR2 (germline): SGHAT, FQNNGV. Unmatched junction bases numbered 9, after V lost 5 bases and J lost 4 bases. This CDR3 has 15 residues. The chain uses TRBV11-2 and TRBJ2-7, with 9 nucleotides matching TRBD2. The sequence derives from a man aged 40-49 years with acute or convalescent COVID-19. Sample: peripheral blood. CDR3 coding DNA: TGTGCCAGCAGCCAAATTAGCGGGAGAAGATACGAGCAGTACTTC. Protein sequence: CASSQISGRRYEQYF.